This T cell receptor beta chain is from a study of blood T cell repertoires in COVID-19. This CDR3 contains 18 residues. The germline CDR1 and CDR2 sequences are MRHNA and SNTAGT. Trimming took 0 bases from V and 0 from J; bases not matched to a gene: 5. As originally analysed: Reference gene primer amplification in the assay estimated nucleated cell counts. Clones were sequenced by immunoSEQ multiplex PCR, and TCRdb holds only the in-frame ones, with some missing. The V and J calls and the clone size are those of that table, but D and trimming were determined from the DNA. The data contain about 170,000 clones, approximately 82% of them singletons.

The chain is built from TRBV6-4 and TRBJ2-1, with TRBD2 matching 10 bases. Source material: PBMCs or T cells enriched from blood (not recorded which). This sequence was found in a man in his fifties who had recovered from COVID-19. Here the CDR3 reads CASSDSWTSGSSYNEQFF. DNA for the CDR3: TGTGCCAGCAGTGACTCATGGACTAGCGGAAGCTCCTACAATGAGCAGTTCTTC.